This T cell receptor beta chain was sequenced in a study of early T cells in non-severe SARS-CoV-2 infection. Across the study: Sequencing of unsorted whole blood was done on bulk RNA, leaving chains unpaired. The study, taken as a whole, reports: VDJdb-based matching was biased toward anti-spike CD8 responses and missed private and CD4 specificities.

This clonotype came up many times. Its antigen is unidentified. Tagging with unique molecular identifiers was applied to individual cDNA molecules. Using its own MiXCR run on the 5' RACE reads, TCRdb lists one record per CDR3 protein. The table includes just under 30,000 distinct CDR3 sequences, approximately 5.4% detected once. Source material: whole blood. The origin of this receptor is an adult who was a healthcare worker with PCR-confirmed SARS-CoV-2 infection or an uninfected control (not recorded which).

CDR3 DNA: TGTGCCAGCAGCTTCGGGACAGGGGCTCAGCCCCAGCATTTT. This encodes CASSFGTGAQPQHF. The rearrangement joins TRBV3-1 to TRBJ1-5; 10 bases match TRBD1. The CDR3 totals 14 residues. V was clipped by 5 bases and J by 6 bases; unmatched bases: 4. The V gene's germline CDR1 is LGHDT and CDR2 YNNKEL (reference sequence).